These 14 T cell receptor beta chains came from one sample sequenced in a study of blood T cell repertoires in COVID-19. Some clones are missing from TCRdb's copy, which holds only in-frame ones; the method was immunoSEQ multiplex PCR. The sample holds 250,000 to 300,000 clones, 65% to 90% seen once. The specimen sequenced was peripheral blood. Receptor source: a woman aged 70-85 years with COVID-19, enrolled during active disease.

The J gene is TRBJ2-2, the V gene TRBV5-1; possibly TRBD1 for D (5 bases). The CDR3 runs to 16 residues. Germline V lookup: CDR1 SGHRS, CDR2 YFSETQ. Trimming cost V 2 bases and J 0 bases, with 11 bases left between them. CDR3 in DNA: TGCGCCAGCAGCTTTGGACACCGTGCGAACACCGGGGAGCTGTTTTTT. This codes for CASSFGHRANTGELFF.

This sequence joins TRBV2 and TRBJ2-3; D is perhaps TRBD2 (6 bases). The CDR3 extends over 17 amino acids. With 4 bases removed from V and 0 bases from J, the gap between germline ends came to 17 bases. Germline V gene data show CDR1 as SNHLY and CDR2 as FYNNEI. The CDR3 spells CASSVRDSKSSTDTQYF. The CDR3 DNA sequence: TGTGCCAGCAGTGTGAGGGACTCCAAATCTAGCACAGATACGCAGTATTTT.

The genes are TRBV2 and TRBJ1-3, with TRBD1 as a possible D gene (6 bases). V lost 8 bases and J lost 0, with 11 bases in between. This CDR3 has 14 residues. Per the germline V gene, CDR1 is SNHLY and CDR2 is FYNNEI. The CDR3 here is CASADSSSGNTIYF. For the CDR3, the DNA is TGTGCCAGCGCGGACAGTTCCTCTGGAAACACCATATATTTT.

This rearrangement joins TRBV5-6 to TRBJ1-4; unclear D gene. The CDR3 runs to 14 residues. Trimming took 0 bases from V and 6 from J, leaving 9 bases between them. Germline loops: CDR1 SGHDT, CDR2 YYEEEE. DNA of the CDR3: TGTGCCAGCAGCTTGGCCTCCCTTGATGAAAAACTGTTTTTT. It specifies CASSLASLDEKLFF. Full variable domain (missing parts from reference TRBV5-6 and TRBJ1-4): DAGVTQSPTHLIKTRGQQVTLRCSPKSGHDTVSWYQQALGQGPQFIFQYYEEEERQRGNFPDRFSGHQFPNYSSELNVNALLLGDSALYLCASSLASLDEKLFFGSGTQLSVL.

This chain links TRBV9 with TRBJ1-1, with D tentatively TRBD1 (6 bases). Germline V gives CDR1 SGDLS, CDR2 YYNGEE. V gave up 0 bases and J gave up 5 bases, with 14 bases separating them. There are 15 residues in the CDR3. The CDR3 protein is CASSVDLAGVTEAFF. As DNA, the CDR3 is TGTGCCAGCAGCGTAGACTTGGCAGGGGTGACTGAAGCTTTCTTT.

The chain has TRBV7-2 and TRBJ2-3, with 8 bases aligning to TRBD2. This CDR3 region has 16 residues. Germline loops: CDR1 SGHTA, CDR2 FQGNSA. V lost 2 bases and J lost 8; bases outside the gene matches: 12. The CDR3 spells CASSLRSSGDRLTQYF. The CDR3, as DNA: TGTGCCAGCAGCTTAAGGAGTAGCGGGGATCGTCTTACGCAGTATTTT.

The genes are TRBV19 and TRBJ1-1, with no clear D. The CDR3 is 13 amino acids. Deletions cut 5 bases from V and 1 base from J, with 8 bases between. Germline assignment: CDR1 LNHDA and CDR2 SQIVND (reference sequence). The CDR3 DNA reads as TGTGCCAGTAGTTTAAACAGGAACACTGAAGCTTTCTTT. It is translated as CASSLNRNTEAFF.

This rearrangement joins TRBV12-3 or TRBV12-4 to TRBJ2-7; tentative D call: TRBD1 (5 bases). Trimming pared 2 bases from V and 9 bases from J, leaving 14 bases between. The CDR3 runs 13 residues. CDR3 protein: CASSLSQGAWQYF. The CDR3 nucleotides read TGTGCCAGCAGTTTATCCCAAGGGGCTTGGCAGTACTTC.

The chain is built from TRBV21-1 and TRBJ2-7; the table's D call, TRBD2, was not checked against the DNA. TRBV21-1 has pseudogene status. The CDR3 has 17 residues. In nucleotides, the CDR3 is TGTGCCAGCAGCCCCCCATCGGGACTAGCGGGCTCCTACGAGCAGTACTTC. It yields the protein CASSPPSGLAGSYEQYF.

The rearrangement uses TRBV3-1 (or the pseudogene TRBV3-2) and TRBJ2-7; a possible D gene is TRBD2 (5 bases). The CDR3 is made up of 14 amino acids. Germline assignment: CDR1 LGHDT and CDR2 YNNKEL (reference sequence). The V end lost 0 bases, the J end lost 4 bases, and 10 bases lay between the germline ends. Here the CDR3 DNA reads TGTGCCAGCAGCCAAGATCTACGAGGGTACGAGCAGTACTTC. Translation: CASSQDLRGYEQYF.

The chain combines TRBV5-4 with TRBJ2-5; D is possibly TRBD2 (6 bases). Trimming took 5 bases from V and 2 from J, leaving 16 bases between them. Germline V lookup: CDR1 SGHNT, CDR2 YYREEE (reference sequence). The CDR3 is 15 residues long. The CDR3 DNA reads TGTGCCAGCAGTCCGGCTTGGGGAGGACAAGAGACCCAGTACTTC. Its protein product is CASSPAWGGQETQYF.

The rearrangement links TRBV2 to TRBJ1-4; D gene uncertain. V was trimmed by 6 bases and J by 4 bases, leaving 12 bases between them. This CDR3 has 14 amino acids. Per the germline V gene, CDR1 is SNHLY and CDR2 is FYNNEI. This CDR3 reads CASSLQRDNEKLFF. The DNA for the CDR3 is TGTGCCAGCAGCCTACAGAGGGATAATGAAAAACTGTTTTTT.

V gene TRBV7-9 combines with J gene TRBJ1-6; 9 nucleotides agree with TRBD1. There are 17 residues in the CDR3. After removal of 5 bases from V and 10 bases from J, the junction contained 15 bases not matched to a gene. Looked up from germline, CDR1 is SEHNR and CDR2 is FQNEAQ (reference sequence). This chain's CDR3 is CASSHRTGDVTKSPLHF. The CDR3 DNA sequence: TGTGCCAGCAGCCACAGGACAGGGGATGTAACAAAATCACCCCTCCACTTT.

The sample holds one count of this clone. The V gene is TRBV6-5, the J gene TRBJ2-7, with D tentatively TRBD1 (6 bases). V lost 7 bases and J lost 2, with 12 bases in between. This CDR3 comprises 13 residues. Germline CDR1 is MNHEY and CDR2 is SVGAGI. The chain's CDR3 is CASTPGQTYEQYF. The CDR3 bases are TGTGCCAGCACCCCAGGACAGACCTACGAGCAGTACTTC.